The source of this T cell receptor beta chain is a study of beta chain features in type 1 diabetes. Findings and caveats of the study: Whether TCRB rearrangement is influenced by HLA type was left unresolved in this analysis. VDJ junctions from type 1 diabetes patients carried fewer insertions and larger deletions.

The CDR3 consists of 14 residues. V lost 1 base, J lost 8 bases, and 8 bases stayed unmatched. Germline V gives CDR1 GTSNPN, CDR2 SVGIG (reference sequence). The sample holds a few counts of this clone. The target antigen is unknown. Isolated RNA was reverse transcribed in full, so expressed TCRB transcripts were sequenced. This table comes from immunoSEQ multiplex PCR, and its TCRdb copy is limited to in-frame clones, with some not included. The profile shows roughly 140,000 clones, about 7% of them singletons. This TCR was sampled from a woman under 40 in good health. Sequenced input: central memory CD4+ T cells from blood. V is TRBV30 and J is TRBJ2-3; TRBD2 aligns across 8 bases. Here the CDR3 DNA reads TGTGCCTGGAGTGCGTTAGCGGGGAGGGGTACGCAGTATTTT. Translated, it gives CAWSALAGRGTQYF.